These 23 T cell receptor beta chains originate from one sample sequenced in a study of T-cell reconstitution after alpha-beta-depleted transplantation in children (dated by TCRdb to the mid-2010s). Receptor amplification or capture employed PCR. The data were produced on an Illumina HiSeq 2500. TCR libraries were prepared with molecular barcoding, using unique molecular identifiers to normalize TCRbeta repertoire quantification. TCRdb trimmed the raw reads at Q25, called clones with MiXCR and kept productive beta chains. For every CDR3 protein sequence, its rows merge into one entry that carries the most common genes and DNA. The sample table contains about 590,000 distinct CDR3 sequences; only one count was recorded for 10% to 15% of them. The ten largest account for approximately 2% of the sample. This specimen's treatment or condition label, interpreted: allogeneic hematopoietic cell transplantation with graft depleted of TCRalphabeta T cells and CD19 B cells.

This material consisted of PBMCs, mostly from graft donor cells, taken 360 days after TCRalphabeta/CD19-depleted stem cell transplant. These receptors originate from a male patient aged 10 to 17 who had a stem cell transplant for acute myeloid leukemia, so the T cells may come from the graft donor.

Many counts were recorded for this clonotype. The V gene is TRBV29-1, the J gene TRBJ2-7; no reliable D call. CDR1 and CDR2 (germline): SQVTM, ANQGSEA. This CDR3 is 10 amino acids long. Deletions cut 6 bases from V and 5 bases from J, with 8 bases between. The CDR3 coding sequence is TGCAGCGTAAGGAGTCACGAGCAGTACTTC. This gives the protein CSVRSHEQYF.

The V and J genes are TRBV5-4 and TRBJ1-2; 11 nucleotides align to TRBD1. V was pared by 0 bases and J by 2 bases, with 9 bases of the junction left unmatched. The CDR3 runs 18 residues. CDR1 SGHNT and CDR2 YYREEE come from the germline V gene (reference sequence). In nucleotides, the CDR3 is TGTGCCAGCAGCTTGGCCCAAGGACAGGGGGCGTCCAACTATGGCTACACCTTC. This translates into CASSLAQGQGASNYGYTF.

Of note for this clonotype: A junction boundary mismatches the germline segment, possibly from a read error. This chain links TRBV20-1 with TRBJ2-7; 11 nucleotides match TRBD2. Per the germline V gene, CDR1 is DFQATT and CDR2 is SNEGSKA (reference sequence). The CDR3 runs to 16 residues. Here the CDR3 reads CCARGTYLAGGYEQYF. Written as DNA, the CDR3 is TGCTGTGCTAGGGGGACATATCTAGCGGGAGGATACGAGCAGTACTTC.

This clonotype was counted only a few times. The J gene is TRBJ2-2, the V gene TRBV19, with TRBD2 matching over 9 bases. The CDR3 sequence is 18 residues long. Germline V gene data show CDR1 as LNHDA and CDR2 as SQIVND (reference sequence). J lost 5 bases, V lost 4 bases, and 14 bases had no gene match. CDR3 in amino acids: CASSTALREGRSTGELFF. Here the CDR3 DNA reads TGTGCCAGTAGTACCGCTTTGCGGGAGGGCCGTTCGACCGGGGAGCTGTTTTTT.

The chain joins TRBV7-9 to TRBJ2-1; possible D gene TRBD2, 5 bases. Trimming left V 5 bases short and J 7 bases short, with 18 bases between. Germline loops: CDR1 SEHNR, CDR2 FQNEAQ (reference sequence). The CDR3 runs 15 residues. This CDR3 reads CASSRLASLGNEQFF. The CDR3 DNA sequence: TGTGCCAGCAGCCGACTTGCTAGCCTTGGAAATGAGCAGTTCTTC.

The gene calls are TRBV7-2 and TRBJ2-7, with D perhaps being TRBD1 or TRBD2 (5 bases each). CDR1 is SGHTA and CDR2 is FQGNSA in the germline V gene. V lost 5 bases and J 8 bases, leaving 19 bases between the germline ends. The CDR3 extends over 14 amino acids. CDR3 region: CASSAGAGRSKQYF. CDR3 nucleotides: TGTGCCAGCAGCGCTGGGGCAGGGAGAAGCAAGCAGTACTTC.

The chain carries TRBV9 and TRBJ2-7; no reliable D call. Germline V gene lookup returns CDR1 SGDLS and CDR2 YYNGEE. V dropped 0 bases and J dropped 0 bases, with 7 bases sitting between them. The CDR3 spans 14 residues. The CDR3 coding sequence is TGTGCCAGCAGCGTAGCAGGCATCTCCTACGAGCAGTACTTC. Its protein product is CASSVAGISYEQYF.

This chain uses TRBV7-8 with TRBJ1-1; D is uncertain. CDR3 length: 17 amino acids. The germline CDR1 and CDR2 sequences are SGHVS and FQNEAQ. V lost 1 base to trimming and J lost 4 bases, with 19 bases between them. The CDR3 sequence is CASSLDGITLLGTEAFF. In DNA, the CDR3 is TGTGCCAGCAGCTTAGACGGGATCACCCTCTTGGGCACTGAAGCTTTCTTT.

The V gene is TRBV5-1, the J gene TRBJ2-3; D might be TRBD2 (6 bases). The CDR3 extends over 19 amino acids. Germline CDR1 and CDR2: SGHRS and YFSETQ. V lost 4 bases and J 4 bases, leaving 28 bases between the germline ends. The CDR3 sequence is CASSQGRRRLTGAADTQYF. CDR3 DNA sequence: TGCGCCAGCAGCCAAGGACGCCGCCGGCTAACGGGAGCAGCAGATACGCAGTATTTT.

This clonotype was counted only a few times. The V call is TRBV7-8, the J call TRBJ2-3; TRBD1 matches at 7 bases. Germline assignment: CDR1 SGHVS and CDR2 FQNEAQ. The CDR3 spans 16 residues. Germline trimming cut 0 bases from V and 3 bases from J; bases unmatched to any gene: 6. CDR3 bases: TGTGCCAGCAGCTTAGCGACAGGGCTTAAAACAGATACGCAGTATTTT. Translated, it gives CASSLATGLKTDTQYF.

There are many counts of this clonotype. This chain uses TRBV15 with TRBJ2-5, with D hard to call. The CDR3 spans 13 residues. CDR1 LNHNV and CDR2 YYDKDF come from the germline V gene (reference sequence). V dropped 0 bases and J dropped 5 bases, with 7 bases sitting between them. Here the CDR3 DNA reads TGTGCCACCAGCAGAGATCAGCCTGAGACCCAGTACTTC. Protein: CATSRDQPETQYF.

This chain links TRBV20-1 with TRBJ2-7, with D possibly TRBD1 on 6 matching bases. This CDR3 spans 16 amino acids. V lost 0 bases and J lost 5, with 20 bases in between. The germline gives CDR1 DFQATT, CDR2 SNEGSKA (reference sequence). This CDR3 is CSAREPFWQGNNEQYF. CDR3 coding DNA: TGCAGTGCTAGAGAACCTTTTTGGCAGGGGAACAACGAGCAGTACTTC.

V and J are TRBV28 and TRBJ2-5, with a weak D call TRBD1 (5 bases). This CDR3 comprises 10 residues. Per the germline V gene, CDR1 is MDHEN and CDR2 is SYDVKM. Trimming pared 5 bases from V and 7 bases from J, leaving 5 bases between. DNA of the CDR3: TGTGCCAGCAGTGGGGCGACCCAGTACTTC. This sequence encodes CASSGATQYF. The whole variable domain, filled in from reference TRBV28 and TRBJ2-5, reads DVKVTQSSRYLVKRTGEKVFLECVQDMDHENMFWYRQDPGLGLRLIYFSYDVKMKEKGDIPEGYSVSREKKERFSLILESASTNQTSMYLCASSGATQYFGPGTRLLVL.

Ten or more counts support this clonotype. The chain recombines TRBV20-1 with TRBJ2-1; the match to TRBD2 covers 11 bases. The CDR3 is 14 amino acids. Germline trimming cut 5 bases from V and 6 bases from J; bases unmatched to any gene: 6. Germline loops: CDR1 DFQATT, CDR2 SNEGSKA (reference sequence). CDR3 coding DNA: TGCAGTGCTTTGGTAGCGGGAGGGCCCAATGAGCAGTTCTTC. This codes for CSALVAGGPNEQFF.

Comments on this clonotype: The conserved closing phenylalanine or tryptophan is absent in this CDR3, likely reflecting a read error. The chain recombines TRBV6-4 with TRBJ1-1; TRBD1 matches 10 bases. J gave up 3 bases and V 6 bases, and 10 bases lay outside the gene matches. Germline assignment: CDR1 MRHNA and CDR2 SNTAGT. This CDR3 comprises 16 residues. The chain's CDR3 is CASSSHRGTGDTEAFY. CDR3 sequence (DNA): TGTGCCAGCAGCTCCCATCGAGGGACAGGGGACACTGAAGCTTTCTAT.

This clonotype showed up many times. V usage is TRBV7-8 and J usage is TRBJ2-7; 11 bases are a match to TRBD2. Germline V gene data show CDR1 as SGHVS and CDR2 as FQNEAQ. This CDR3 has 15 residues. The V segment lost 4 bases and the J segment 6 bases; nucleotides outside the gene matches: 8. The chain's CDR3 is CASSSRLAGYPEQYF. The CDR3 DNA follows: TGTGCCAGCAGCTCTCGACTAGCGGGATACCCCGAGCAGTACTTC.

This clonotype was picked up a small number of times. The genes are TRBV4-3 and TRBJ2-5; D is ambiguous. The germline CDR1 and CDR2 sequences are LGHNA and YSLEER. Trimming stripped 4 bases from V and 5 bases from J, with 14 bases between. The length of the CDR3 is 14 residues. In nucleotides, the CDR3 is TGCGCCAGCAGCCGCATCCCGGGCAGGGAGACCCAGTACTTC. This codes for CASSRIPGRETQYF.

This clonotype occurred a few times. The V gene is TRBV28, the J gene TRBJ2-3; TRBD2 agrees at 8 bases. Per germline, CDR1 MDHEN and CDR2 SYDVKM. This CDR3 is 16 amino acids long. With 4 bases clipped from V and 0 bases from J, the junction kept 6 bases outside the gene matches. The CDR3 region is CASSWRTSRSTDTQYF. The DNA of the CDR3 is TGTGCCAGCAGTTGGAGGACTAGCAGAAGCACAGATACGCAGTATTTT. Full variable domain (missing parts from reference TRBV28 and TRBJ2-3): DVKVTQSSRYLVKRTGEKVFLECVQDMDHENMFWYRQDPGLGLRLIYFSYDVKMKEKGDIPEGYSVSREKKERFSLILESASTNQTSMYLCASSWRTSRSTDTQYFGPGTRLTVL.

In its sample, this clonotype was seen a few times. The V and J genes are TRBV7-9 and TRBJ2-7, with 7 nucleotides matching TRBD2. The CDR3 is 12 residues long. Per the germline V gene, CDR1 is SEHNR and CDR2 is FQNEAQ (reference sequence). After removal of 6 bases from V and 6 bases from J, the junction contained 5 bases not matched to a gene. CDR3 residues: CASRGTISEQYF. DNA for the CDR3: TGTGCCAGCAGGGGGACTATTTCCGAGCAGTACTTC.

The rearrangement links TRBV30 to TRBJ2-1; 8 bases are a match to TRBD2. The V gene end was trimmed by 8 bases and the J gene end by 4 bases; junction bases not matched to a gene: 4. Germline CDR1 GTSNPN, CDR2 SVGIG (reference sequence). CDR3 length: 12 amino acids. This chain's CDR3 is CAHGRGYNEQFF. The CDR3 DNA follows: TGTGCCCACGGGAGGGGATACAATGAGCAGTTCTTC.

The V and J genes are TRBV4-3 and TRBJ2-7; D is undetermined. Germline lookup yields CDR1 LGHNA and CDR2 YSLEER. The CDR3 extends over 15 amino acids. The germline V and J ends were trimmed by 3 bases and 1 base, with 13 bases remaining between them. The CDR3 region is CASSQYGDRSYEQYF. For the CDR3, the DNA is TGCGCCAGCAGCCAGTACGGCGATCGATCCTACGAGCAGTACTTC.

This clonotype has at least ten counts. The chain couples TRBV6-1 to TRBJ2-7; TRBD2 matches 12 bases. The V and J ends lost 6 bases and 6 bases, in that order; junction bases with no gene match: 6. The length of the CDR3 is 14 residues. Per germline, CDR1 MNHNS and CDR2 SASEGT. The chain's CDR3 is CASRTSGSVCEQYF. DNA of the CDR3: TGTGCCAGCAGGACTAGCGGGAGTGTCTGCGAGCAGTACTTC.

This clonotype was recorded at least ten times. The CDR3 DNA is TGTGCCAGCAGTTTGATTGCTGGGGGAGGTATTCAGTACTTC. The encoded protein is CASSLIAGGGIQYF. V gene TRBV12-3 or TRBV12-4 combines with J gene TRBJ2-4; D is possibly TRBD2 (6 bases). This CDR3 contains 14 residues. The germline V and J ends were trimmed by 3 bases and 10 bases, with 16 bases remaining between them.